The 8 T cell receptor beta chains reported below all come from one sample, sequenced in a study of blood T cell repertoires in COVID-19. Measured with immunoSEQ multiplex PCR; TCRdb has only the in-frame clones, and not every one. The sample carries more than 20,000 clones, 85% to 90% recorded once. The sample comprised peripheral blood. The receptors shown here come from a human donor with active COVID-19. The donor label of this sample is uncertain.

This rearrangement joins TRBV27 to TRBJ2-2; 12 bases are a match to TRBD2. Germline assignment: CDR1 MNHEY and CDR2 SMNVEV (reference sequence). The ends lost 0 bases at V and 2 bases at J; junction bases unmatched: 10. This CDR3 contains 20 residues. CDR3 in amino acids: CASSLSPPTSGRGNTGELFF. CDR3 in DNA: TGTGCCAGCAGTTTATCCCCCCCGACTAGCGGGAGAGGTAACACCGGGGAGCTGTTTTTT.

This chain uses TRBV30 with TRBJ2-1; D might be TRBD1 (6 bases). Germline assignment: CDR1 GTSNPN and CDR2 SVGIG (reference sequence). This CDR3 has 14 amino acids. Trimming left V 0 bases short and J 7 bases short, with 13 bases between. The DNA for the CDR3 is TGTGCCTGGAGTGTAGGCGTAAGGGGGAATGAGCAGTTCTTC. Protein product: CAWSVGVRGNEQFF.

The chain is built from TRBV19 and TRBJ2-5; D is perhaps TRBD2 (6 bases). Germline V lookup: CDR1 LNHDA, CDR2 SQIVND (reference sequence). The CDR3 has 15 amino acids. V shed 7 bases and J shed 4 bases, with 19 bases lying between them. The CDR3 sequence is CASTDRGMYGETQYF. CDR3 in DNA: TGTGCCAGTACCGACCGCGGGATGTACGGAGAGACCCAGTACTTC.

CDR3 nucleotides: TGTGCCAGCAGCTATGAATTCAGGGTGAATTCACCCCTCCACTTT. This encodes CASSYEFRVNSPLHF. This chain links TRBV27 with TRBJ1-6, with D possibly being TRBD1 (5 bases). Germline lookup yields CDR1 MNHEY and CDR2 SMNVEV (reference sequence). The length of the CDR3 is 15 residues. Deletions cut 6 bases from V and 7 bases from J, with 16 bases between.

The chain carries TRBV19 and TRBJ2-1; the D is unclear. Trimming removed 3 bases at V and 5 bases at J, with 11 bases between. The germline CDR1 and CDR2 sequences are LNHDA and SQIVND (reference sequence). The CDR3 has 14 amino acids. The CDR3 spells CASSMRRFDNEQFF. The CDR3 nucleotides read TGTGCCAGTAGTATGAGGCGTTTTGACAATGAGCAGTTCTTC.

This clone was recorded only once. The chain combines TRBV11-3 with TRBJ2-5; no firm D call. Trimming pared 1 base from V and 5 bases from J, leaving 17 bases between. The CDR3 has 16 amino acids. Germline-derived CDR1 and CDR2 are SGHNT and YENEEA. The CDR3 DNA reads TGTGCCAGCAGCTTAGGTACGACGTCCTCCGGGGAGACCCAGTACTTC. It specifies CASSLGTTSSGETQYF.

The V and J genes are TRBV5-1 and TRBJ2-3; no definite D call. CDR3 length equals 15 residues. V shed 1 base and J shed 2 bases, with 11 bases lying between them. From germline, CDR1 is SGHRS and CDR2 YFSETQ. Written as DNA, the CDR3 is TGCGCCAGCAGCTTGATAGAGCGAACCACAGATACGCAGTATTTT. This encodes CASSLIERTTDTQYF.

V gene TRBV6-6 combines with J gene TRBJ2-2, with 9 bases matching TRBD1. The trim removed 7 bases at V and 7 bases at J, leaving 7 bases unmatched. The V gene's germline CDR1 is MNHNY and CDR2 SVGAGI (reference sequence). The CDR3 is 14 residues long. In DNA form, the CDR3 reads TGTGCCAGCAAGAACAGGGGGCATGGCGGGGAGCTGTTTTTT. It yields the protein CASKNRGHGGELFF.